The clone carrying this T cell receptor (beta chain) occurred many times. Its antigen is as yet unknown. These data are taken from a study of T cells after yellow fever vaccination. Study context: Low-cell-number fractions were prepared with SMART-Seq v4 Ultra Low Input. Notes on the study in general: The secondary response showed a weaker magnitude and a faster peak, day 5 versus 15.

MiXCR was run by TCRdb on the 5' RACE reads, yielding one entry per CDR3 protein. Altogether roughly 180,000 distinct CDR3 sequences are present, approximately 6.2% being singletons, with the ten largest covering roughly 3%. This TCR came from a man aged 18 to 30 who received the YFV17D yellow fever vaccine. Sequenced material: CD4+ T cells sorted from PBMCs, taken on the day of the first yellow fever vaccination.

DNA for the CDR3: TGTGCCAGCACCGAAAGGGGGAACCAGTACTTC. Translated, it gives CASTERGNQYF. V usage is TRBV2 and J usage is TRBJ2-5; D is possibly TRBD1 (6 bases). Germline V gene lookup returns CDR1 SNHLY and CDR2 FYNNEI. There are 11 residues in the CDR3. V was trimmed by 7 bases and J by 10 bases, leaving 13 bases between them.